The 23 T cell receptor beta chains below all came from one sample that was sequenced in a study of response to subunit inactivated influenza vaccine. Each CDR3 protein gets one entry after TCRdb re-called the RT-PCR reads with MiXCR. The sample has roughly 550,000 distinct CDR3 sequences, roughly 25% seen once. Separately, the same data were catalogued under a study of T cells expressing NK-cell markers. As reported in that work: The authors made TCR beta cDNA libraries by 5'RACE template switching. This switching added a universal primer site and UMIs.

The sequencing used CD4+ T cells sorted from PBMCs, collected about 13 days after vaccination. Every receptor here comes from a man in his fifties or sixties who received an inactivated influenza vaccine.

This clonotype was picked up a small number of times. The V and J genes are TRBV12-3 or TRBV12-4 and TRBJ2-3; possible D gene TRBD1, 5 bases. Trimming left V 3 bases short and J 4 bases short, with 14 bases between. The CDR3 has 15 residues. CDR3 sequence reads: CASSFRSGLADTQYF. Here the CDR3 DNA reads TGTGCCAGCAGTTTTAGGTCAGGGTTGGCAGATACGCAGTATTTT.

The genes are TRBV5-6 and TRBJ2-1; 8 bases map to TRBD1. Per the germline V gene, CDR1 is SGHDT and CDR2 is YYEEEE. The trim removed 2 bases at V and 4 bases at J, leaving 8 bases unmatched. CDR3 size: 16 residues. The DNA for the CDR3 is TGTGCCAGCAGCTTCCTGGGACAGGTGGTATACAATGAGCAGTTCTTC. It yields the protein CASSFLGQVVYNEQFF.

V gene TRBV6-1 combines with J gene TRBJ1-1, with no clear D. With 5 bases removed from V and 7 bases from J, the gap between germline ends came to 11 bases. Germline V gene sequence: CDR1 MNHNS, CDR2 SASEGT. The CDR3 is made up of 12 amino acids. CDR3 region: CASSPTFLEAFF. The CDR3 DNA is TGTGCCAGCAGTCCCACGTTTCTTGAAGCTTTCTTT.

This clonotype was seen more than once but under ten times. The chain employs TRBV12-3 or TRBV12-4 and TRBJ1-5; D may be TRBD1 (5 bases). V was clipped by 1 base and J by 5 bases, with 15 bases between them. CDR3 length equals 16 residues. The CDR3: CASSLDRGVAHQPQHF. CDR3 coding DNA: TGTGCCAGCAGTTTAGATCGGGGGGTCGCACATCAGCCCCAGCATTTT.

The chain couples TRBV9 to TRBJ2-1, with 8 bases fitting TRBD1. This CDR3 is built from 16 residues. V shed 0 bases and J 4 bases; nucleotides not matched to a gene: 6. The germline V gene has CDR1 SGDLS and CDR2 YYNGEE. CDR3 bases: TGTGCCAGCAGCGTAGCAGGGACAGGCTTTTACAATGAGCAGTTCTTC. Translated: CASSVAGTGFYNEQFF. The full variable domain, completed using reference TRBV9 and TRBJ2-1, is DSGVTQTPKHLITATGQRVTLRCSPRSGDLSVYWYQQSLDQGLQFLIQYYNGEERAKGNILERFSAQQFPDLHSELNLSSLELGDSALYFCASSVAGTGFYNEQFFGPGTRLTVL.

The J gene is TRBJ2-1, the V gene TRBV20-1, with 8 bases aligning to TRBD2. The CDR3 spans 12 residues. V lost 4 bases to trimming and J lost 7 bases; unmatched junction nucleotides: 3. Germline CDR1 DFQATT, CDR2 SNEGSKA (reference sequence). The CDR3 DNA follows: TGCAGTGCTACCCGGGGGGGGAATGAGCAGTTCTTC. Encoded protein: CSATRGGNEQFF.

V usage is TRBV18 and J usage is TRBJ2-2; D is ambiguous. V gave up 3 bases and J gave up 6 bases, with 2 bases separating them. Germline CDR1 reads KGHSH; CDR2 reads LQKENI. This CDR3 is 11 amino acids long. The CDR3 loop is CASSPAGELFF. CDR3 nucleotides: TGTGCCAGCTCACCGGCCGGGGAGCTGTTTTTT.

There are a few counts of this clonotype. This rearrangement joins TRBV18 to TRBJ1-6, with no clear D. Trimming took 6 bases from V and 14 from J, leaving 20 bases between them. The CDR3 is made up of 14 amino acids. CDR1 is KGHSH and CDR2 is LQKENI in the germline V gene. CDR3 nucleotide sequence: TGTGCCAGCTCTCCCGTGAATGGCGGCTCAGCCCTCCACTTT. Translation: CASSPVNGGSALHF.

This clonotype was observed a few times. V and J are TRBV20-1 and TRBJ1-6; D gene uncertain. The length of the CDR3 is 14 residues. The V and J ends lost 0 bases and 9 bases respectively, with 12 bases between them. The germline CDR1 and CDR2 sequences are DFQATT and SNEGSKA (reference sequence). The CDR3 reads CSARDGNSGSPLHF. CDR3 nucleotides: TGCAGTGCTAGAGATGGTAACAGCGGTTCACCCCTCCACTTT.

There are a few counts of this clonotype. The gene calls are TRBV5-1 and TRBJ2-7; 9 bases map to TRBD1. V was pared by 3 bases and J by 6 bases, with 7 bases of the junction left unmatched. The CDR3 consists of 14 residues. Per the germline V gene, CDR1 is SGHRS and CDR2 is YFSETQ. This chain's CDR3 is CASSSSTGGGEQYF. For the CDR3, the DNA is TGCGCCAGCAGCTCCTCGACAGGGGGAGGCGAGCAGTACTTC.

This clonotype was recorded once. The chain couples TRBV20-1 to TRBJ2-1; D unclear. V lost 8 bases to trimming and J lost 3 bases, with 17 bases between them. The CDR3 has 14 residues. Germline values: CDR1 DFQATT, CDR2 SNEGSKA (reference sequence). For the CDR3, the DNA is TGCAGTCCACGCCCTAGTACCAACTACAATGAGCAGTTCTTC. Amino acid sequence: CSPRPSTNYNEQFF.

The J gene is TRBJ2-7, the V gene TRBV4-3; 7 bases line up with TRBD2. The CDR3 is 16 amino acids. Looked up from germline, CDR1 is LGHNA and CDR2 is YSLEER. With V trimmed by 0 bases and J by 4 bases, 9 bases remained unmatched. The CDR3 DNA follows: TGCGCCAGCAGCCAAGATCAGTGGGGGGGAACTTACGAGCAGTACTTC. Amino acid sequence: CASSQDQWGGTYEQYF.

The CDR3 is CSVAPGSYEQYF. The CDR3 DNA reads TGCAGCGTTGCCCCAGGGTCCTACGAGCAGTACTTC. The chain combines TRBV29-1 with TRBJ2-7, with D possibly TRBD1 on 5 matching bases. Trimming cost V 4 bases and J 1 base, with 8 bases left between them. This CDR3 comprises 12 residues. Germline V gene lookup returns CDR1 SQVTM and CDR2 ANQGSEA.

This clonotype was observed at least ten times. The chain carries TRBV19 and TRBJ1-1, with a possible D match to TRBD1 (6 bases). Trimming shortened V by 5 bases and J by 10 bases, and 11 bases separated the two germline ends. Germline V gene data show CDR1 as LNHDA and CDR2 as SQIVND (reference sequence). The CDR3 extends over 11 amino acids. CDR3 loop: CASSYRESAFF. The CDR3 DNA sequence: TGTGCCAGTAGTTACAGGGAGTCAGCTTTCTTT. The full variable domain, rest sourced from reference TRBV19 and TRBJ1-1, is DGGITQSPKYLFRKEGQNVTLSCEQNLNHDAMYWYRQDPGQGLRLIYYSQIVNDFQKGDIAEGYSVSREKKESFPLTVTSAQKNPTAFYLCASSYRESAFFGQGTRLTVV.

The chain is built from TRBV4-3 and TRBJ2-3, with TRBD2 as a possible D gene (5 bases). This CDR3 has 15 residues. V was trimmed by 2 bases and J by 0 bases, leaving 9 bases between them. Germline CDR1 LGHNA, CDR2 YSLEER. CDR3 amino acids: CASSQQRGSTDTQYF. CDR3 DNA: TGCGCCAGCAGCCAACAACGCGGGAGCACAGATACGCAGTATTTT.

This clonotype came up a few times. This chain connects TRBV23-1 to TRBJ1-4, with D unclear. TRBV23-1 is flagged as an ORF with uncertain function. V was trimmed by 0 bases and J by 15 bases, leaving 11 bases between them. CDR3 length equals 12 residues. The CDR3 sequence is CASSQSILAMFF. The CDR3 nucleotides are TGCGCCAGCAGTCAATCGATTCTGGCGATGTTTTTT.

There are a few counts of this clonotype. The chain links TRBV9 to TRBJ2-1; D not resolved. Germline V gene sequence: CDR1 SGDLS, CDR2 YYNGEE. The V and J ends lost 0 bases and 3 bases respectively, with 10 bases between them. The CDR3 is made up of 15 amino acids. The CDR3 loop reads CASSVGQDRYNEQFF. The CDR3 coding sequence is TGTGCCAGCAGCGTAGGTCAGGACCGCTACAATGAGCAGTTCTTC.

This clonotype was observed a handful of times. The chain uses TRBV5-1 and TRBJ2-7; 11 bases match TRBD2. Trimming at V came to 1 base and at J to 4 bases, leaving 16 bases not matched to a gene. This CDR3 comprises 19 residues. Germline CDR1 SGHRS, CDR2 YFSETQ. The CDR3 coding sequence is TGCGCCAGCAGCTTGACCTTTAGATCGACTAGCGGGAATAGATACGAGCAGTACTTC. Its protein is CASSLTFRSTSGNRYEQYF.

The rearrangement joins TRBV29-1 to TRBJ1-3; possibly TRBD1 for D (6 bases). V was trimmed by 4 bases and J by 2 bases, leaving 15 bases between them. Germline loops: CDR1 SQVTM, CDR2 ANQGSEA. CDR3 length equals 15 residues. The CDR3 spells CSVGFMAGAGNTIYF. The CDR3 DNA reads TGCAGCGTTGGATTTATGGCAGGGGCTGGAAACACCATATATTTT.

This clonotype has a handful of counts. The chain is built from TRBV4-1 and TRBJ2-5, with TRBD2 as a possible D gene (5 bases). Germline V gene data show CDR1 as MGHRA and CDR2 as YSYEKL. The CDR3 has 16 amino acids. Trimming pared 0 bases from V and 0 bases from J, leaving 11 bases between. CDR3 bases: TGCGCCAGCAGCCAAGACCCGTCCGGGGACCAAGAGACCCAGTACTTC. Its protein is CASSQDPSGDQETQYF.

The chain employs TRBV7-2 and TRBJ1-1; D uncertain. V was cut by 5 bases and J by 0 bases, with 10 bases left in between. The CDR3 has 14 amino acids. The germline gives CDR1 SGHTA, CDR2 FQGNSA. As DNA, the CDR3 is TGTGCCAGCAGCCCAGGTATCATGAACACTGAAGCTTTCTTT. This translates into CASSPGIMNTEAFF.

This clonotype was detected only once. The chain links TRBV12-3 or TRBV12-4 to TRBJ2-2, with 9 bases fitting TRBD1. The ends lost 7 bases at V and 7 bases at J; junction bases unmatched: 10. The CDR3 is 15 residues long. This chain's CDR3 is CASIHRGLGVGELFF. The CDR3 DNA reads as TGTGCCAGCATCCACAGGGGGCTGGGTGTCGGGGAGCTGTTTTTT.

This clonotype was detected ten times or more. The rearrangement joins TRBV29-1 to TRBJ2-6; D remains unclear. Germline CDR1 reads SQVTM; CDR2 reads ANQGSEA. This CDR3 is built from 15 residues. CDR3 sequence: CSYSNQISGANVLTF. In DNA, the CDR3 is TGCAGTTATTCAAACCAGATCTCTGGGGCCAACGTCCTGACTTTC. The whole variable domain, filled in from reference TRBV29-1 and TRBJ2-6, reads SAVISQKPSRDICQRGTSLTIQCQVDSQVTMMFWYRQQPGQSLTLIATANQGSEATYESGFVIDKFPISRPNLTFSTLTVSNMSPEDSSIYLCSYSNQISGANVLTFGAGSRLTVL.